This T cell receptor (beta chain) was profiled in a study of T-cell memory formation after mild COVID-19. Study observations and caveats: A balance of CD4 and CD8 characterized clones contracting day 15 to 85, whereas later expanders leaned CD4+. Among CD4+ contracting clones, most were CM and EM, and CD8+ ones EMRA.

TCRdb recomputed calls from the 5' RACE reads with MiXCR, one row per CDR3 protein. The repertoire holds about 100,000 distinct CDR3 sequences, roughly 14% seen once, with under 45% in the top ten. A word on this clonotype: The antigen is unknown.

This sequence was found in a man between 18 and 35 years old who had mild COVID-19 (a few samples of this study predate the infection). Cell type and time point are not known. Material for sequencing was PBMCs or a T cell subset sorted from them (not recorded which).

The CDR3 is CASSEGDYEQYF. CDR3 coding DNA: TGTGCCAGCAGTGAAGGGGACTACGAGCAGTACTTC. The chain joins TRBV6-1 to TRBJ2-7, with D unclear. The CDR3 runs to 12 residues. Trimming took off 1 base at V and 3 bases at J, with 4 bases between the two ends. Per germline, CDR1 MNHNS and CDR2 SASEGT.